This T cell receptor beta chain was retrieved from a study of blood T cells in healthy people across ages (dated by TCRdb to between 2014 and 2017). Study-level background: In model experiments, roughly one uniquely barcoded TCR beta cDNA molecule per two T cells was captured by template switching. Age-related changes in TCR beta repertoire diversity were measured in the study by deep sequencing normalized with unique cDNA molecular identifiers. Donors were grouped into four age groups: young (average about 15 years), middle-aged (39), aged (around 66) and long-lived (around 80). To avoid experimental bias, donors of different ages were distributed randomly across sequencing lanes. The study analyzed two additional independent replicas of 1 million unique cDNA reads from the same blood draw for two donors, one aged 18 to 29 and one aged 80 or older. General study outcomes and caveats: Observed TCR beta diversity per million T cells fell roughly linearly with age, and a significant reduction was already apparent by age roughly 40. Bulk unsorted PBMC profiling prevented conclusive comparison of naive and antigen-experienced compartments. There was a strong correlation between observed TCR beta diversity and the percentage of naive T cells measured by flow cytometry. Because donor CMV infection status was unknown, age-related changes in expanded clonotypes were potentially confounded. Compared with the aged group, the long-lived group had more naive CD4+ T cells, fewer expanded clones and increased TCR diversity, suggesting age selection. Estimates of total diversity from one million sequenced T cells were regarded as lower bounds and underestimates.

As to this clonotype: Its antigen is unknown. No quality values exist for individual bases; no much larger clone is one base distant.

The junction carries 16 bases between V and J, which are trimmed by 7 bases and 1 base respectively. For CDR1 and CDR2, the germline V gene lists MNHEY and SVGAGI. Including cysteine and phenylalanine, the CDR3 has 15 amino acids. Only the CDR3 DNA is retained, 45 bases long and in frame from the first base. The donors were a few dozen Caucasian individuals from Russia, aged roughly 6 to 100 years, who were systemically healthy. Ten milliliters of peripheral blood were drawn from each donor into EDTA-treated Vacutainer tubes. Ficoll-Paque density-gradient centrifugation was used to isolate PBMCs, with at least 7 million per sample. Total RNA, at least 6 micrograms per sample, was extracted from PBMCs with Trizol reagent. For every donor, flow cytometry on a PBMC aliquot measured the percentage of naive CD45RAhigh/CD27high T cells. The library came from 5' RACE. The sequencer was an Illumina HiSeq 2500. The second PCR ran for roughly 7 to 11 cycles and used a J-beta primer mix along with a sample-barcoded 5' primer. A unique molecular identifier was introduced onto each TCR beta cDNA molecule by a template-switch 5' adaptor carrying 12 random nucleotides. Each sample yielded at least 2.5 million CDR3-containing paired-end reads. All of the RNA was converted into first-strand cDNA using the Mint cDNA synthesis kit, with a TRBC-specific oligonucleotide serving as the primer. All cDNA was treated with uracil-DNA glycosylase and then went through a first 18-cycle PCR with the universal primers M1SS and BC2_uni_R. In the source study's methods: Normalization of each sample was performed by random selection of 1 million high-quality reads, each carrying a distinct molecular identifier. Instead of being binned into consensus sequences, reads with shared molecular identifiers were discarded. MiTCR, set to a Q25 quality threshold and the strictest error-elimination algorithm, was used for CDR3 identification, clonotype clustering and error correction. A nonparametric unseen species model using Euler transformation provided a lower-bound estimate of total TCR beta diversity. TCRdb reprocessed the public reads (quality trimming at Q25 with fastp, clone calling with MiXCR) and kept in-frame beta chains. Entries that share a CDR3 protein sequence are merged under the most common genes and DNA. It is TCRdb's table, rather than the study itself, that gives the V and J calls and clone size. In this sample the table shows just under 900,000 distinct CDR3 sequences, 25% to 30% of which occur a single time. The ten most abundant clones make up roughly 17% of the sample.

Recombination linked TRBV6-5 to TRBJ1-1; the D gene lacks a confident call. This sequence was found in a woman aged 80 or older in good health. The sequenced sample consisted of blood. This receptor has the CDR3 CASTNSKAPNTEAFF. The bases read TGTGCCAGCACCAACTCCAAAGCCCCGAACACTGAAGCTTTCTTT.